This T cell receptor beta chain derives from a study of cytomegalovirus exposure and HLA in healthy donors. Germline lookup yields CDR1 LGHNA and CDR2 YNFKEQ. V shed 0 bases and J 5 bases; nucleotides not matched to a gene: 8. The CDR3 has 17 amino acids. Researchers ran the PCR with 60 Vbeta and 13 Jbeta primers. Only in-frame clones appear in the TCRdb table, and some are missing; sequencing was by immunoSEQ multiplex PCR. Here the sample table reports over 35,000 clones. The genes are TRBV4-2 and TRBJ2-5, with 11 positions matching TRBD2. Material for sequencing was PBMCs. This TCR derives from a woman aged 30 to 39 in good health and CMV-seronegative. The CDR3 bases are TGTGCCAGCAGCCAAGATGGAACTAGCGGGAGTCTCGAGACCCAGTACTTC. It yields the protein CASSQDGTSGSLETQYF.